Below, 25 T cell receptor beta chains from the same sample are listed, as sequenced in a study of T cell changes during pregnancy in multiple sclerosis. The data were produced by immunoSEQ multiplex PCR, yet TCRdb's version contains in-frame clones alone and is incomplete. The sample gives more than 60,000 clones, more than 85% of which show up once; 0.65% to 1% is in the top ten. Sample: peripheral blood, taken before pregnancy. The receptors derive from a female donor with multiple sclerosis, enrolled in a pregnancy study.

With respect to this clone: A junction end diverges from the germline sequence, so it may reflect a read error. The chain recombines TRBV12-5 with TRBJ2-2; TRBD1 agrees at 7 bases. This CDR3 region has 16 residues. Germline V gene sequence: CDR1 LGHNT, CDR2 FRNRAP. The chain's CDR3 is CASALPPPTGAGELFF. In DNA, the CDR3 is TGTGCTAGTGCTTTGCCCCCTCCTACAGGGGCCGGGGAGCTGTTTTTT.

The J gene is TRBJ1-1, the V gene TRBV4-2, with a tentative D call TRBD1 (6 bases). Germline CDR1 and CDR2: LGHNA and YNFKEQ. With 4 bases removed from V and 0 bases from J, the gap between germline ends came to 12 bases. This CDR3 contains 15 residues. The CDR3 DNA is TGTGCCAGCAGCCCAGGGGCAGGGCTGAACACTGAAGCTTTCTTT. Its translation: CASSPGAGLNTEAFF.

This sequence joins TRBV7-2 and TRBJ1-1; 9 bases align to TRBD1. V was clipped by 4 bases and J by 2 bases; unmatched bases: 5. The CDR3 length is 15 residues. Per germline, CDR1 SGHTA and CDR2 FQGNSA. The CDR3 DNA reads TGTGCCAGCAGCTCGGGACAGGGACCTAACACTGAAGCTTTCTTT. It codes for CASSSGQGPNTEAFF.

J is TRBJ1-5 and V is TRBV5-8, with TRBD1 matching over 7 bases. In germline, CDR1 is SGHTS, CDR2 YDEGEE. The junction had 11 bases not matched to a gene; V was cut back by 4 bases and J by 7 bases. The CDR3 spans 15 residues. CDR3 amino acids: CASSPGQLPRQPQHF. The DNA of the CDR3 is TGTGCCAGCAGCCCGGGACAGCTCCCTAGACAGCCCCAGCATTTT. Variable domain in full (rest from reference TRBV5-8 and TRBJ1-5): EAGVTQSPTHLIKTRGQQATLRCSPISGHTSVYWYQQALGLGLQFLLWYDEGEERNRGNFPPRFSGRQFPNYSSELNVNALELEDSALYLCASSPGQLPRQPQHFGDGTRLSIL.

This chain connects TRBV6-5 to TRBJ1-1, with D tentatively TRBD1 (5 bases). Germline assignment: CDR1 MNHEY and CDR2 SVGAGI. The CDR3 length is 16 residues. Trimming stripped 4 bases from V and 2 bases from J, with 17 bases between. The CDR3 region has the DNA TGTGCCAGCAGTTCACGACAGTTTGGGGTAAACACTGAAGCTTTCTTT. Amino acid sequence: CASSSRQFGVNTEAFF.

V is TRBV7-2 and J is TRBJ2-7; 8 bases map to TRBD2. V lost 7 bases, J lost 2 bases, and 7 bases stayed unmatched. The CDR3 is made up of 14 amino acids. CDR1 is SGHTA and CDR2 is FQGNSA in the germline V gene. In nucleotides, the CDR3 is TGTGCCAGCACCATTACGGGGGGGCCCTACGAGCAGTACTTC. Amino acids: CASTITGGPYEQYF.

This clone was seen a single time. This sequence joins TRBV29-1 and TRBJ2-1, with D tentatively TRBD2 (6 bases). Trimming removed 5 bases at V and 7 bases at J, with 21 bases between. The CDR3 is made up of 15 amino acids. Germline V gene lookup returns CDR1 SQVTM and CDR2 ANQGSEA. The CDR3 loop reads CSVLTRRDVGNEQFF. The CDR3 DNA reads as TGCAGCGTTCTAACAAGGCGGGACGTAGGAAATGAGCAGTTCTTC.

J is TRBJ2-7 and V is TRBV11-2; 7 bases line up with TRBD1. There are 15 residues in the CDR3. With V trimmed by 1 base and J by 1 base, 4 bases remained unmatched. Germline CDR1 SGHAT, CDR2 FQNNGV. The CDR3 DNA sequence: TGTGCCAGCAGCTTAGGAGGGGGCATGTCCTACGAGCAGTACTTC. It is translated as CASSLGGGMSYEQYF.

The V gene is TRBV7-3, the J gene TRBJ2-5; the match to TRBD2 covers 7 bases. Trimming removed 3 bases from V and 5 bases from J; junction bases left unmatched: 6. The CDR3 loop spans 14 amino acids. Germline V CDR1 and CDR2: SGHTA, FQGTGA. CDR3 DNA: TGTGCCAGCAGCTTGGGAGGGGACTCGGAGACCCAGTACTTC. Its translation: CASSLGGDSETQYF.

This clone was seen just once. The chain combines TRBV19 with TRBJ2-6, with TRBD1 matching 10 bases. The J segment lost 0 bases and the V segment lost 9 bases, leaving 5 bases of the junction unmatched. The CDR3 length is 16 residues. Germline V gene lookup returns CDR1 LNHDA and CDR2 SQIVND (reference sequence). CDR3 coding DNA: TGTGCCAGCCGGGACAGGGGCGACTCTGGGGCCAACGTCCTGACTTTC. Translation: CASRDRGDSGANVLTF.

This sequence joins TRBV6-4 and TRBJ1-6; 7 bases are shared with TRBD1. In germline, CDR1 is MRHNA, CDR2 SNTAGT. With 6 bases clipped from V and 6 bases from J, the junction kept 5 bases outside the gene matches. The CDR3 totals 14 residues. The CDR3 is CASRAGGRNSPLHF. The CDR3 bases are TGTGCCAGCAGGGCAGGGGGACGTAATTCACCCCTCCACTTT.

This chain connects TRBV9 to TRBJ1-2; no definite D call. CDR1 is SGDLS, CDR2 YYNGEE, per germline. V shed 5 bases and J shed 5 bases, with 16 bases lying between them. This CDR3 has 14 residues. The CDR3 spells CASREPGKRYGYTF. CDR3 DNA sequence: TGTGCCAGCAGGGAACCCGGGAAGCGGTATGGCTACACCTTC.

This clone was counted a few times. The gene calls are TRBV9 and TRBJ1-1; 10 bases fit TRBD1. The CDR3 sequence is 15 residues long. Germline trimming cut 3 bases from V and 1 base from J; bases unmatched to any gene: 3. Germline V lookup: CDR1 SGDLS, CDR2 YYNGEE. The CDR3 here is CASSAGQGKNTEAFF. The CDR3 DNA follows: TGTGCCAGCAGCGCGGGACAGGGGAAGAACACTGAAGCTTTCTTT. Combining the CDR3 with reference TRBV9 and TRBJ1-1 gives the whole variable domain DSGVTQTPKHLITATGQRVTLRCSPRSGDLSVYWYQQSLDQGLQFLIQYYNGEERAKGNILERFSAQQFPDLHSELNLSSLELGDSALYFCASSAGQGKNTEAFFGQGTRLTVV.

The chain recombines TRBV18 with TRBJ1-5; unclear D gene. V was cut by 2 bases and J by 6 bases, with 11 bases left in between. CDR1 and CDR2 (germline): KGHSH, LQKENI. The CDR3 totals 14 residues. The CDR3 bases are TGTGCCAGCTCACCAACCTCTGTCGGTCAGCCCCAGCATTTT. Encoded protein: CASSPTSVGQPQHF.

The gene calls are TRBV7-9 and TRBJ1-3; D is undetermined. With 5 bases removed from V and 3 bases from J, the gap between germline ends came to 14 bases. This CDR3 has 15 residues. Germline loops: CDR1 SEHNR, CDR2 FQNEAQ (reference sequence). The CDR3 protein is CASSPRAGFGNTIYF. Written as DNA, the CDR3 is TGTGCCAGCAGCCCGCGGGCAGGCTTTGGAAACACCATATATTTT.

The rearrangement links TRBV6-6 to TRBJ1-4, with a possible D match to TRBD1 (6 bases). This CDR3 has 16 amino acids. Looked up from germline, CDR1 is MNHNY and CDR2 is SVGAGI (reference sequence). V gave up 2 bases and J gave up 4 bases, with 14 bases separating them. The CDR3 protein is CASSYTPDSLNEKLFF. In nucleotides, the CDR3 is TGTGCCAGCAGTTACACCCCGGACAGCCTTAATGAAAAACTGTTTTTT.

The rearrangement joins TRBV6-1 to TRBJ1-2, with unresolved D. The germline V and J ends were trimmed by 2 bases and 7 bases, with 11 bases remaining between them. Germline V gene lookup returns CDR1 MNHNS and CDR2 SASEGT. The CDR3 covers 13 residues. CDR3 sequence (DNA): TGTGCCAGCAGTGAATCGGGGTCGGGTGGCTACACCTTC. This codes for CASSESGSGGYTF.

The chain couples TRBV7-8 to TRBJ2-7; 7 bases are a match to TRBD1. Germline CDR1 reads SGHVS; CDR2 reads FQNEAQ. The CDR3 is 14 residues long. J gave up 3 bases and V 1 base, and 3 bases lay outside the gene matches. The CDR3 DNA reads as TGTGCCAGCAGCTTAGTTCCAGGGGGCTACGAGCAGTACTTC. It yields the protein CASSLVPGGYEQYF.

CDR3 in DNA: TGTGCCAGCAGCAACGACAGGAGGCGCGACGAGCAGTACTTC. It encodes CASSNDRRRDEQYF. This chain connects TRBV7-2 to TRBJ2-7, with a tentative D call TRBD1 (6 bases). The CDR3 is 14 amino acids. V gave up 5 bases and J gave up 5 bases, with 16 bases separating them. CDR1 and CDR2 (germline): SGHTA, FQGNSA.

This sequence joins TRBV6-6 and TRBJ2-7; no clear D gene. Germline assignment: CDR1 MNHNY and CDR2 SVGAGI (reference sequence). The CDR3 has 13 residues. The V end lost 2 bases, the J end lost 3 bases, and 8 bases lay between the germline ends. The CDR3 coding sequence is TGTGCCAGCAGTTACGTTCCGGGCTACGAGCAGTACTTC. Protein product: CASSYVPGYEQYF.

The V call is TRBV7-8, the J call TRBJ1-5, with D possibly being TRBD1 (5 bases). This CDR3 has 15 residues. Germline V CDR1 and CDR2: SGHVS, FQNEAQ. V was trimmed by 7 bases and J by 2 bases, leaving 15 bases between them. The CDR3 DNA reads as TGTGCCAGCATCCGGGGGGTTGGTGGCAATCAGCCCCAGCATTTT. It is translated as CASIRGVGGNQPQHF. Based on the CDR3 plus reference TRBV7-8 and TRBJ1-5, the full variable domain is GAGVSQSPRYKVAKRGQDVALRCDPISGHVSLFWYQQALGQGPEFLTYFQNEAQLDKSGLPSDRFFAERPEGSVSTLKIQRTQQEDSAVYLCASIRGVGGNQPQHFGDGTRLSIL.

The rearrangement uses TRBV10-3 and TRBJ2-2; D not resolved. Germline CDR1 ENHRY, CDR2 SYGVKD. Deletions cut 1 base from V and 4 bases from J, with 13 bases between. The CDR3 consists of 16 residues. The CDR3 DNA reads as TGTGCCATCAGTGAGTTTGGTGCAGGTAGCACCGGGGAGCTGTTTTTT. Translating it yields CAISEFGAGSTGELFF.

The chain has TRBV7-8 and TRBJ1-1; D not certain. The CDR3 is 14 amino acids. Germline loops: CDR1 SGHVS, CDR2 FQNEAQ. V lost 5 bases to trimming and J lost 5 bases, with 15 bases between them. CDR3: CASSPRPRGTEAFF. In nucleotides, the CDR3 is TGTGCCAGCAGCCCCAGACCCCGAGGGACTGAAGCTTTCTTT.

This clone appeared a few times. The V gene is TRBV2, the J gene TRBJ1-2; possible D gene TRBD1, 6 bases. The CDR3 totals 16 residues. The germline V gene has CDR1 SNHLY and CDR2 FYNNEI. Deletions cut 0 bases from V and 3 bases from J, with 14 bases between. In DNA, the CDR3 is TGTGCCAGCAGTGAAGCGGCGACAGGCCCCCACTATGGCTACACCTTC. Its protein product is CASSEAATGPHYGYTF.

The V call is TRBV6-4, the J call TRBJ2-3; the D gene is possibly TRBD1 (7 bases). CDR1 and CDR2 from the germline V gene are MRHNA and SNTAGT. This CDR3 is 16 amino acids long. V was trimmed by 5 bases and J by 4 bases, leaving 19 bases between them. The CDR3 DNA sequence: TGTGCCAGCAGTCAGGGGGGCCCGAGGGGGTCAGATACGCAGTATTTT. Protein product: CASSQGGPRGSDTQYF.